Sequencing of this T cell receptor beta chain was carried out in a study of blood T cell repertoires in COVID-19. Across the whole study: Sources were T cells, B-cell-depleted T cells, or PBMCs; the material itself was cDNA or gDNA.

This CDR3 has 15 residues. Germline V gene sequence: CDR1 SGHNT, CDR2 YYREEE (reference sequence). Trimming cost V 4 bases and J 3 bases; bases outside gene matches: 9. In the original processing: Amplification of reference gene primers provided the estimated nucleated cell counts. The table came from immunoSEQ multiplex PCR; TCRdb's copy has only in-frame clones and leaves some out. D and trimming were read from the DNA, whereas the V and J calls and clone size are those reported in that table. The sample lists about 150,000 clones, just under 85% occurring once. J is TRBJ2-5 and V is TRBV5-4; 7 positions match TRBD1. Sequenced sample: peripheral blood. The receptor comes from a woman in her fifties or sixties with acute or convalescent COVID-19. The CDR3 loop reads CASSAGVRGKETQYF. Here the CDR3 DNA reads TGTGCCAGCAGCGCTGGAGTCAGGGGGAAAGAGACCCAGTACTTC.